Listed below are T cell receptor beta chains from one sample, sequenced in a study of beta chain features in type 1 diabetes. The data were produced by immunoSEQ multiplex PCR, yet TCRdb's version contains in-frame clones alone and is incomplete. The sample has roughly 230,000 clones, roughly 9.6% seen once; the top ten hold 0.034%. The specimen was naive CD4+ T cells from blood. The receptor source for this set is a woman aged 18 to 35 in good health. CDR3s include the opening cysteine and the closing phenylalanine or tryptophan. Fields, in order: V gene, J gene, D gene, clone size, CDR3 protein, CDR3 DNA. D genes are given only for firm matches. A row's size may be missing; if present it is once, few, many or a size class.

TRBV19,TRBJ1-1,.,few,CASSPEGGLIPTNTEAFF,TGTGCCAGTAGTCCCGAGGGGGGGCTTATTCCCACGAACACTGAAGCTTTCTTT
TRBV11-2,TRBJ2-7,.,.,CASSLEFLGSLAEQYF,TGTGCCAGCAGCTTAGAGTTCTTGGGCAGTTTGGCCGAGCAGTACTTC
TRBV7-9,TRBJ2-5,TRBD2,few,CASSSIRLAAQETQYF,TGTGCCAGCAGCTCGATACGACTAGCGGCGCAAGAGACCCAGTACTTC
TRBV29-1,TRBJ1-4,TRBD1,.,CSVGGGTGSTNEKLFF,TGCAGCGTTGGGGGGGGGACAGGGTCAACTAATGAAAAACTGTTTTTT
TRBV7-9,TRBJ2-1,TRBD2,few,CASSSAPLAGGPRIDEQFF,TGTGCCAGCAGCTCCGCCCCACTAGCGGGAGGGCCGAGGATCGATGAGCAGTTCTTC
TRBV7-9,TRBJ2-1,TRBD1,few,CASSLQGAYNEQFF,TGTGCCAGCAGCTTACAGGGGGCCTACAATGAGCAGTTCTTC
TRBV30,TRBJ1-5,TRBD1,.,CAWSVGNRGDQPQHF,TGTGCCTGGAGTGTAGGGAACAGGGGAGATCAGCCCCAGCATTTT
TRBV29-1,TRBJ1-4,.,.,CSVEDWRGKDEKLFF,TGCAGCGTTGAAGATTGGCGCGGGAAAGACGAAAAACTGTTTTTT
TRBV6-1,TRBJ1-4,.,.,CASSEGTTSEKLFF,TGTGCCAGCAGTGAAGGGACTACTTCTGAAAAACTGTTTTTT
TRBV30,TRBJ1-1,.,few,CAWIRHGMNTEAFF,TGTGCCTGGATTAGACATGGTATGAACACTGAAGCTTTCTTT
TRBV29-1,TRBJ1-2,TRBD1,few,CSVETGSFGYTF,TGCAGCGTTGAGACAGGGTCCTTCGGCTACACCTTC
TRBV5-1,TRBJ2-7,TRBD2,.,CASSRTSGSYEQYF,TGCGCCAGCAGTCGGACTAGCGGTTCCTACGAGCAGTACTTC
TRBV27,TRBJ1-1,.,.,CASRWRGANTEAFF,TGTGCCAGCAGATGGAGGGGAGCGAACACTGAAGCTTTCTTT
TRBV5-6,TRBJ1-1,.,.,CASSSPGGRTEAFF,TGTGCCAGCAGCTCCCCCGGGGGAAGAACTGAAGCTTTCTTT
TRBV5-1,TRBJ1-1,.,.,CASSLGTEGEAFF,TGCGCCAGCAGCTTGGGGACGGAGGGTGAAGCTTTCTTT
TRBV5-1,TRBJ2-1,.,.,CASSLEASRYNEQFF,TGCGCCAGCAGCTTGGAGGCTAGTCGCTACAATGAGCAGTTCTTC